This TCR beta chain was obtained from a study of Ad26.COV2.S vaccination and SARS-CoV-2 variants. Libraries were prepared by immunoSEQ multiplex PCR; TCRdb keeps only in-frame clonotypes and omits some of them. Of 300,000 to 400,000 clones listed, roughly 90% were seen once; the top ten hold under 6%. V was cut by 3 bases and J by 4 bases, with 14 bases left in between. The V gene's germline CDR1 is SGDLS and CDR2 YYNGEE. This CDR3 comprises 14 residues. Noted treatment: about 20 received Ad26.COV2.S at low or high dose, single or two shots; about 5 received placebo; per-sample allocation not given. Collection of the samples took place on day 63 after the first injection of vaccine or placebo.

This receptor was obtained from a person between 18 and 59 years old who received the Ad26.COV2.S COVID-19 vaccine or a placebo. The chain carries TRBV9 and TRBJ2-7; D might be TRBD2 (5 bases). The sequencing here drew on peripheral blood, taken in a trial of Ad26.COV2.S vaccine versus placebo. The CDR3 nucleotides read TGTGCCAGCAGCGCTGGGGAGAGCCCGTACGAGCAGTACTTC. Translation: CASSAGESPYEQYF.